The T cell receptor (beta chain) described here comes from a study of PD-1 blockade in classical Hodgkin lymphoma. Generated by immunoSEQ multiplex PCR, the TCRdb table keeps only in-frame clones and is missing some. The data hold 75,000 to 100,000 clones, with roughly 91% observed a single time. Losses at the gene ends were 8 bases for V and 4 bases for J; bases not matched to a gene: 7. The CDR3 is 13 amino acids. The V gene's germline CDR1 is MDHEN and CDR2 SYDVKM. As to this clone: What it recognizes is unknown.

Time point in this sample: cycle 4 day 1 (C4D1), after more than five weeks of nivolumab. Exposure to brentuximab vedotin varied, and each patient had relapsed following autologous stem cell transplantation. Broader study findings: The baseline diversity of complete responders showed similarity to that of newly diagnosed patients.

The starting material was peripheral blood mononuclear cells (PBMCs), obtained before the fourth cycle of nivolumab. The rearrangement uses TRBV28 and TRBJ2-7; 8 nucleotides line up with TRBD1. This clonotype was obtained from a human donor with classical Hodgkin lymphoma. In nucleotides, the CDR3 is TGTGCCAGCGGCAGGGGGCTTGGGTACGAGCAGTACTTC. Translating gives CASGRGLGYEQYF. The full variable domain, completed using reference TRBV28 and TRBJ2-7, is DVKVTQSSRYLVKRTGEKVFLECVQDMDHENMFWYRQDPGLGLRLIYFSYDVKMKEKGDIPEGYSVSREKKERFSLILESASTNQTSMYLCASGRGLGYEQYFGPGTRLTVT.